The entry below describes one T cell receptor (beta chain). The data are from a study of blood T cell repertoires in COVID-19. Background on the study: COVID-19 samples collected from the United States, Italy and Spain covered acute and convalescent phases. Sample material is recorded as cDNA or gDNA derived from T cells, B-cell-depleted T cells, or PBMCs.

Original handling: The authors estimated nucleated cell counts from reference gene primer amplification. Generated by immunoSEQ multiplex PCR, the TCRdb table keeps only in-frame clones and is missing some. The V and J calls and the clone size are those of that table, but D and trimming were determined from the DNA. The sample contains approximately 240,000 clones, approximately 82% of which appear only once. The sequenced sample was peripheral blood. The source of this sequence is a woman aged 40 to 55 who had recovered from COVID-19.

DNA for the CDR3: TGTGCCAGCAGCGGGTTAGCGGGGGGTAGGAATGAGCAGTTCTTC. This encodes CASSGLAGGRNEQFF. The chain carries TRBV2 and TRBJ2-1; 10 nucleotides line up with TRBD2. CDR3 length: 15 amino acids. The J segment lost 7 bases and the V segment lost 6 bases, leaving 9 bases of the junction unmatched. Germline V gene sequence: CDR1 SNHLY, CDR2 FYNNEI.